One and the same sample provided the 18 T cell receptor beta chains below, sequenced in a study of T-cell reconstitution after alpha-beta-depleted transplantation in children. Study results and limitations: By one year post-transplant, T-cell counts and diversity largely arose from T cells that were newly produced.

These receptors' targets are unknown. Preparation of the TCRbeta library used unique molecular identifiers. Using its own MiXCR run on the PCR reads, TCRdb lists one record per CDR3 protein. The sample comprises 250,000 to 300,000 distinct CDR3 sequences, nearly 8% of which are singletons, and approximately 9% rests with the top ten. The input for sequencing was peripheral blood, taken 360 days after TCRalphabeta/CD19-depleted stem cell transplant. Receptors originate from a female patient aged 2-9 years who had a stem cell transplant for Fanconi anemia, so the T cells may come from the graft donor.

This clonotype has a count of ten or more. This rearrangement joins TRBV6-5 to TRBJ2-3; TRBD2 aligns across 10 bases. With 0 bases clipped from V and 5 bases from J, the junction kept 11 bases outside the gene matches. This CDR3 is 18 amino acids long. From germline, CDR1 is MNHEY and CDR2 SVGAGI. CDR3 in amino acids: CASSYSSPSSGSRDTQYF. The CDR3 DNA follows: TGTGCCAGCAGTTACTCGAGTCCGTCTAGCGGGAGTCGAGATACGCAGTATTTT.

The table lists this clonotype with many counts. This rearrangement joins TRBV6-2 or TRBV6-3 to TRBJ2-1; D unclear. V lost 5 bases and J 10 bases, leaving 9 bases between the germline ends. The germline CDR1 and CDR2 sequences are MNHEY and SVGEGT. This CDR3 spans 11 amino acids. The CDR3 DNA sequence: TGTGCCAGCAGTCGGGCCCACGAGCAGTTCTTC. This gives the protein CASSRAHEQFF.

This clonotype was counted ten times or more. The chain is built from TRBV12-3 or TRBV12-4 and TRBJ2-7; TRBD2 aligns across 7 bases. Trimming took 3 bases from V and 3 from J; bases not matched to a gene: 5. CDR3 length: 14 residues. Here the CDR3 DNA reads TGTGCCAGCAGTTTGTGGCTAGCGGTCTACGAGCAGTACTTC. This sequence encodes CASSLWLAVYEQYF.

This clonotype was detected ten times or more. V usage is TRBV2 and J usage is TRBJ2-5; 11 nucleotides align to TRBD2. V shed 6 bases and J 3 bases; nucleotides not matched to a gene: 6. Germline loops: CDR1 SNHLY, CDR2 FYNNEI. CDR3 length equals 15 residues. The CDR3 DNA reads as TGTGCCAGCAGGACTAGCGGGGTGAGGAAAGAGACCCAGTACTTC. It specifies CASRTSGVRKETQYF.

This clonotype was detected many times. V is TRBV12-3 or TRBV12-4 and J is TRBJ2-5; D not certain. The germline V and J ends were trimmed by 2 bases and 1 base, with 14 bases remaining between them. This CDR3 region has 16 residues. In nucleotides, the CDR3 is TGTGCCAGCAGTTTATCATTGGCACATATCCAAGAGACCCAGTACTTC. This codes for CASSLSLAHIQETQYF.

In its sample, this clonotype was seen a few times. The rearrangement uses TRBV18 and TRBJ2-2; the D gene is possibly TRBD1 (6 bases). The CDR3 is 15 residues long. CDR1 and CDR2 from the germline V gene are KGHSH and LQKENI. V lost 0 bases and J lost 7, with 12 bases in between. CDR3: CASSPPLGAVGELFF. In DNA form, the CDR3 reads TGTGCCAGCTCACCACCGCTGGGGGCTGTCGGGGAGCTGTTTTTT.

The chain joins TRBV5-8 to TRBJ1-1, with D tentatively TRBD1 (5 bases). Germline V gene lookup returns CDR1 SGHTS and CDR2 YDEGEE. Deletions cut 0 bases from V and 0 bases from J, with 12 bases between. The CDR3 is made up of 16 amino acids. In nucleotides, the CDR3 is TGTGCCAGCAGCTTGGGGGGGATTGGGTTGAACACTGAAGCTTTCTTT. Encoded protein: CASSLGGIGLNTEAFF. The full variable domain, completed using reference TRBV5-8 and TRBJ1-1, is EAGVTQSPTHLIKTRGQQATLRCSPISGHTSVYWYQQALGLGLQFLLWYDEGEERNRGNFPPRFSGRQFPNYSSELNVNALELEDSALYLCASSLGGIGLNTEAFFGQGTRLTVV.

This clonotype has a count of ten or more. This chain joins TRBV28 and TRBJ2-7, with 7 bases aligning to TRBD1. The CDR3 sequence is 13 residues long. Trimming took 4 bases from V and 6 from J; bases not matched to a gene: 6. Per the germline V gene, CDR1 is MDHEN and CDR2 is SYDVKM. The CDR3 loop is CASSSGQRFEQYV. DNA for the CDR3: TGTGCCAGCAGTTCGGGACAGAGGTTCGAGCAGTACGTC.

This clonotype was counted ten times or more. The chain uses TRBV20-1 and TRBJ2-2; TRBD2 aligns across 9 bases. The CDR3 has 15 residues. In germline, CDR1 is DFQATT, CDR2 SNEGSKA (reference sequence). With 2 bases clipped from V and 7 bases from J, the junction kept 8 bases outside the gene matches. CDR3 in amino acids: CSARTASGMGGELFF. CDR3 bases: TGCAGTGCTAGAACAGCTAGCGGGATGGGCGGGGAGCTGTTTTTT.

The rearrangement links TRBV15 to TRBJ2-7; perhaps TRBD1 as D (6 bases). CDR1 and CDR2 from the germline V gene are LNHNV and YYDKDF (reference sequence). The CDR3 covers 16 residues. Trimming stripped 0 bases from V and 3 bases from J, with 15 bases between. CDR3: CATSRDMRQAFYEQYV. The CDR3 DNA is TGTGCCACCAGCAGAGATATGAGACAGGCCTTCTACGAGCAGTACGTC.

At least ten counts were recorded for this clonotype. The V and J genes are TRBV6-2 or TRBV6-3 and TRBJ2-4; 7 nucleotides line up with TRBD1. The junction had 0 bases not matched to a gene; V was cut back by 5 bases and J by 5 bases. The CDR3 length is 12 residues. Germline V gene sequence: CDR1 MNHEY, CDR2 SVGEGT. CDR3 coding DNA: TGTGCCAGCAGTGGACAGGAAAACATTCAGTACTTC. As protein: CASSGQENIQYF.

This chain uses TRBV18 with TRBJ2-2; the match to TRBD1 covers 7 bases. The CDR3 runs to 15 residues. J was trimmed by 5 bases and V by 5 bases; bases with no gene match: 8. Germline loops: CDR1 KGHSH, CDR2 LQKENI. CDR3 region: CASSSNTGETGELFF. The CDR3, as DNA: TGTGCCAGCTCATCAAACACAGGGGAGACCGGGGAGCTGTTTTTT.

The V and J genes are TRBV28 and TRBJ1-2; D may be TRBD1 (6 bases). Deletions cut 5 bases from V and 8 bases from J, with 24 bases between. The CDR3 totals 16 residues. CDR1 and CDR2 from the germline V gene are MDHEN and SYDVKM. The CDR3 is CASSDTSTDSRWGYTF. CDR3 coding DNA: TGTGCCAGCAGTGACACATCGACGGACAGTCGGTGGGGCTACACCTTC.

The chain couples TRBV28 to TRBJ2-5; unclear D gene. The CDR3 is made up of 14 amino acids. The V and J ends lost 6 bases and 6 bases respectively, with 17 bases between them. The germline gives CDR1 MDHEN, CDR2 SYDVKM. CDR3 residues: CASSPLSQEKTQYF. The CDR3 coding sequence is TGTGCCAGCAGCCCTCTGTCCCAAGAGAAGACCCAGTACTTC.

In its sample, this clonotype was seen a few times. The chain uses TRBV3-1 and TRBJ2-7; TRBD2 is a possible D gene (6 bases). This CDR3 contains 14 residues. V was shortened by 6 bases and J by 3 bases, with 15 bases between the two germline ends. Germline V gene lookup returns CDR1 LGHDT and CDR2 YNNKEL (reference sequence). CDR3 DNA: TGTGCCAGCAGGTCCCGGTGGGAGGACTACGAGCAGTACTTC. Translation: CASRSRWEDYEQYF.

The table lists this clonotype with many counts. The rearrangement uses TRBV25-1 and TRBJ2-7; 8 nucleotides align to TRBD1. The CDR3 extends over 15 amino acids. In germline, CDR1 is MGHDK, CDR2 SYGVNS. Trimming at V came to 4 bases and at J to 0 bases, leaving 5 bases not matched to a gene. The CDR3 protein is CASSGTGQGSYEQYF. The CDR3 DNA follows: TGTGCCAGCAGTGGGACCGGACAGGGCTCCTACGAGCAGTACTTC.

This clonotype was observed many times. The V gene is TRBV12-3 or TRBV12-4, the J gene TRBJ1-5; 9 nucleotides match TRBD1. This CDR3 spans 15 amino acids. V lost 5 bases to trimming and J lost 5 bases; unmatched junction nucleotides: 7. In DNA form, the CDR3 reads TGTGCCAGCAGTCGCGGGACAGGGATGTATCAGCCCCAGCATTTT. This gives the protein CASSRGTGMYQPQHF.

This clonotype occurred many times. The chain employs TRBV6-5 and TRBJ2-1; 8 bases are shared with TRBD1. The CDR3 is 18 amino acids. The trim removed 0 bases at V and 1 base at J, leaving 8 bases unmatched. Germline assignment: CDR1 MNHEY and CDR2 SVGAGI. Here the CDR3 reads CASSYSHRQGSSYNEQFF. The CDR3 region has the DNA TGTGCCAGCAGTTACTCCCATCGACAGGGGAGTTCCTACAATGAGCAGTTCTTC.